This T cell receptor beta chain is from a study of graft-versus-host responses after intestinal transplantation. Study in general: Recipients had multivisceral, liver-intestinal, or isolated intestinal transplants. Anti-thymocyte globulin served as induction for all recipients, who then took tacrolimus and steroids for about three years.

CDR1 SGHAT and CDR2 FQNNGV come from the germline V gene. The V and J ends lost 5 bases and 4 bases respectively, with 8 bases between them. The CDR3 runs 12 residues. Overall study findings and caveats: Subjects displaying graft-donor T cell macrochimerism possessed elevated graft-versus-host to host-versus-graft clonal ratios inside allografts. Analysis identified GvH clones in recipient marrow, with some appearing first in ileum or blood.

Details on this clone: Its antigen is unidentified.

Libraries were prepared by immunoSEQ multiplex PCR; TCRdb keeps only in-frame clonotypes and omits some of them. The data contain roughly 97,000 clones, roughly 87% of them singletons. The receptor's source is a human donor who received an intestinal transplant. The sample consisted of unstimulated CD4+ T cells sorted from spleen or lymph node cells, taken before intestinal transplant. The genes are TRBV11-2 and TRBJ1-1, with D tentatively TRBD1 (5 bases). CDR3 region: CASSLQGTEAFF. The CDR3 DNA reads TGTGCCAGCAGCCTTCAGGGCACTGAAGCTTTCTTT.